One and the same sample provided the 15 T cell receptor beta chains below, sequenced in a study of cytotoxic CD8 clonotypes in ibrutinib-treated CLL. Some clones are missing from TCRdb's copy, which holds only in-frame ones; the method was immunoSEQ multiplex PCR. The data contain 100,000 to 150,000 clones, 70% to 90% of them singletons. Sequences were derived from PBMCs, sampled after 24 months of ibrutinib treatment. Source of these receptors: a human donor with chronic lymphocytic leukemia.

This chain uses TRBV5-1 with TRBJ2-5; D may be TRBD1 (6 bases). The CDR3 extends over 16 amino acids. Trimming cost V 0 bases and J 3 bases, with 15 bases left between them. Germline CDR1 is SGHRS and CDR2 is YFSETQ. CDR3 region: CASSLEGGRAKETQYF. CDR3 DNA sequence: TGCGCCAGCAGCTTGGAAGGGGGACGGGCCAAAGAGACCCAGTACTTC.

V and J are TRBV7-2 and TRBJ2-2; 11 bases fit TRBD2. The CDR3 runs 17 residues. Germline assignment: CDR1 SGHTA and CDR2 FQGNSA. V was pared by 1 base and J by 5 bases, with 6 bases of the junction left unmatched. CDR3 region: CASSLGLAGYGTGELFF. Here the CDR3 DNA reads TGTGCCAGCAGCTTAGGACTAGCGGGATATGGGACCGGGGAGCTGTTTTTT.

J is TRBJ1-1 and V is TRBV7-3, with 8 bases matching TRBD1. Trimming removed 5 bases from V and 5 bases from J; junction bases left unmatched: 10. Germline CDR1 is SGHTA and CDR2 is FQGTGA. The CDR3 is 15 amino acids. The CDR3 reads CASSTQGGRGTEAFF. CDR3 DNA: TGTGCCAGCAGCACACAGGGGGGAAGAGGGACTGAAGCTTTCTTT.

The rearrangement links TRBV28 to TRBJ1-1, with no clear D. V lost 2 bases and J lost 7, with 5 bases in between. Looked up from germline, CDR1 is MDHEN and CDR2 is SYDVKM. The CDR3 contains 11 residues. CDR3 nucleotide sequence: TGTGCCAGCAGTTTAGGCTATGAAGCTTTCTTT. Residues: CASSLGYEAFF. Based on the CDR3 plus reference TRBV28 and TRBJ1-1, the full variable domain is DVKVTQSSRYLVKRTGEKVFLECVQDMDHENMFWYRQDPGLGLRLIYFSYDVKMKEKGDIPEGYSVSREKKERFSLILESASTNQTSMYLCASSLGYEAFFGQGTRLTVV.

The chain combines TRBV4-2 with TRBJ2-7; no firm D call. V was clipped by 1 base and J by 0 bases, with 13 bases between them. Germline lookup yields CDR1 LGHNA and CDR2 YNFKEQ. The CDR3 consists of 16 residues. The CDR3 sequence: CASSQGRAGRSYEQYF. The CDR3 bases are TGTGCCAGCAGCCAAGGAAGGGCAGGCCGCTCCTACGAGCAGTACTTC.

The chain employs TRBV7-9 and TRBJ1-2, with D hard to call. Germline CDR1 SEHNR, CDR2 FQNEAQ (reference sequence). Trimming removed 1 base from V and 7 bases from J, with 7 bases in between. The CDR3 covers 12 residues. The chain's CDR3 is CASSLDFGGYTF. The CDR3 bases are TGTGCCAGCAGCTTAGATTTCGGTGGCTACACCTTC.

This chain connects TRBV6-5 to TRBJ2-1, with 12 bases fitting TRBD1. This CDR3 has 15 residues. The ends lost 5 bases at V and 7 bases at J; junction bases unmatched: 6. Germline CDR1 reads MNHEY; CDR2 reads SVGAGI. Written as DNA, the CDR3 is TGTGCCAGCAGTCGGGACAGGGGGCGCTGGAATGAGCAGTTCTTC. Protein product: CASSRDRGRWNEQFF.

J is TRBJ2-3 and V is TRBV5-4, with a possible D match to TRBD2 (7 bases). The V and J ends lost 5 bases and 6 bases respectively, with 22 bases between them. This CDR3 has 16 amino acids. The germline CDR1 and CDR2 sequences are SGHNT and YYREEE (reference sequence). The chain's CDR3 is CASRLAARGGMDTQYF. As DNA, the CDR3 is TGTGCCAGCAGGCTAGCGGCGAGGGGGGGCATGGATACGCAGTATTTT.

The chain uses TRBV28 and TRBJ2-3; 8 bases match TRBD2. The ends lost 4 bases at V and 1 base at J; junction bases unmatched: 10. CDR3 length: 17 amino acids. Germline V lookup: CDR1 MDHEN, CDR2 SYDVKM. The CDR3 sequence: CASSWGLAGGGTDTQYF. CDR3 coding DNA: TGTGCCAGCAGTTGGGGTCTAGCCGGGGGGGGCACAGATACGCAGTATTTT.

This sequence joins TRBV6-5 and TRBJ2-7; D gene uncertain. V lost 6 bases and J 5 bases, leaving 8 bases between the germline ends. The V gene's germline CDR1 is MNHEY and CDR2 SVGAGI. The CDR3 has 11 residues. The CDR3 region has the DNA TGTGCCAGCAGGAAGGGTCACGAGCAGTACTTC. Amino acid sequence: CASRKGHEQYF.

The chain couples TRBV29-1 to TRBJ2-5, with D maybe TRBD1 (6 bases). Germline V gene lookup returns CDR1 SQVTM and CDR2 ANQGSEA. The V end lost 7 bases, the J end lost 2 bases, and 11 bases lay between the germline ends. The CDR3 is 12 residues long. The CDR3 bases are TGCAGCGGCGTACAGGGTCAAGAGACCCAGTACTTC. Its translation: CSGVQGQETQYF.

The chain has TRBV5-1 and TRBJ2-6; no firm D call. In germline, CDR1 is SGHRS, CDR2 YFSETQ. The length of the CDR3 is 16 residues. Trimming shortened V by 6 bases and J by 0 bases, and 13 bases separated the two germline ends. The CDR3 coding sequence is TGCGCCAGCACCTCATTTCTAAGCTCTGGGGCCAACGTCCTGACTTTC. Its translation: CASTSFLSSGANVLTF.

The chain has TRBV5-1 and TRBJ1-1, with 7 bases lining up with TRBD1. Looked up from germline, CDR1 is SGHRS and CDR2 is YFSETQ. This CDR3 is 15 amino acids long. The trim removed 4 bases at V and 1 base at J, leaving 7 bases unmatched. Here the CDR3 DNA reads TGCGCCAGCAGCCTTACCGGGACAGAGAACACTGAAGCTTTCTTT. As protein: CASSLTGTENTEAFF.

The rearrangement links TRBV6-1 to TRBJ1-1; TRBD1 matches at 7 bases. Germline V CDR1 and CDR2: MNHNS, SASEGT. The CDR3 runs to 14 residues. Trimming at V came to 6 bases and at J to 0 bases, leaving 4 bases not matched to a gene. This CDR3 reads CASSETGMNTEAFF. CDR3 in DNA: TGTGCCAGCAGCGAGACAGGGATGAACACTGAAGCTTTCTTT.

This clone appeared a few times. The rearrangement uses TRBV7-2 and TRBJ2-3, with D tentatively TRBD1 or TRBD2 (6 bases each). This CDR3 has 14 residues. The germline CDR1 and CDR2 sequences are SGHTA and FQGNSA. Trimming left V 7 bases short and J 4 bases short, with 15 bases between. The CDR3 DNA reads TGTGCCAGCATCTCCCCGGGGGCCCCAGATACGCAGTATTTT. This translates into CASISPGAPDTQYF.